A single sample gave rise to the 30 T cell receptor beta chains below, sequenced in a study of vaccination and CD4 T cells after COVID-19. Which antigens these TCRs recognize remains unknown. The Oncomine TCR Beta short-read assay sequenced DNA from cultured CD4+ T cells. TCRdb reprocessed the PCR reads via MiXCR and lists one record per CDR3 protein. The sample holds about 13,000 distinct CDR3 sequences, roughly two fifths seen once. Treatment described: approximately 10-day PBMC culture with coronavirus spike peptide pools or control peptides (ViraFEST assay). Input material: CD4+ T cells from blood, cultured in vitro. These receptors originate from a human donor who had recovered from COVID-19.

This clonotype showed up just a few times. J is TRBJ2-5 and V is TRBV20-1; the match to TRBD2 covers 7 bases. The CDR3 totals 14 residues. The germline gives CDR1 DFQATT, CDR2 SNEGSKA (reference sequence). With V trimmed by 5 bases and J by 2 bases, 8 bases remained unmatched. CDR3 region: CSAQDSSGQETQYF. The CDR3 DNA reads as TGCAGTGCTCAAGACTCTAGCGGACAAGAGACCCAGTACTTC.

This clonotype was counted only a few times. The rearrangement uses TRBV27 and TRBJ1-6; D is uncertain. Between the trimmed V and J ends, which lost 6 bases and 10 bases, there was a span of 10 bases. This CDR3 is built from 12 residues. Germline-derived CDR1 and CDR2 are MNHEY and SMNVEV (reference sequence). The CDR3: CASSERYSPLHF. The CDR3 DNA follows: TGTGCCAGCAGCGAAAGGTACTCACCCCTCCACTTT.

The chain has TRBV7-8 and TRBJ1-5; D is perhaps TRBD1 (6 bases). Trimming left V 7 bases short and J 3 bases short, with 16 bases between. The germline V gene has CDR1 SGHVS and CDR2 FQNEAQ. The CDR3 covers 15 residues. CDR3 amino acids: CASTPRGGSNQPQHF. CDR3 in DNA: TGTGCCAGCACCCCGCGGGGGGGCTCCAATCAGCCCCAGCATTTT.

The J gene is TRBJ1-6, the V gene TRBV7-2; 8 positions match TRBD1. The V and J ends lost 1 base and 9 bases, in that order; junction bases with no gene match: 2. Per germline, CDR1 SGHTA and CDR2 FQGNSA. The CDR3 spans 14 residues. CDR3 residues: CASSLGQGTSPLHF. As DNA, the CDR3 is TGTGCCAGCAGCTTAGGACAGGGGACTTCACCCCTCCACTTT.

This clonotype showed up just a few times. CDR3 loop: CATSRDLTEMNTEAFF. The CDR3 bases are TGTGCCACCAGCAGAGACCTGACAGAGATGAACACTGAAGCTTTCTTT. The chain joins TRBV15 to TRBJ1-1; D perhaps matches TRBD1 (5 bases). Germline CDR1 and CDR2: LNHNV and YYDKDF (reference sequence). The CDR3 is 16 residues long. V was pared by 0 bases and J by 0 bases, with 11 bases between.

In this sample, this clonotype turned up a few times. This CDR3 reads CASSVVGNTIYF. The CDR3, as DNA: TGTGCCAGCAGTGTGGTGGGAAACACCATATATTTT. The chain couples TRBV6-1 to TRBJ1-3; no firm D call. V was shortened by 4 bases and J by 4 bases, with 5 bases between the two germline ends. Germline V gives CDR1 MNHNS, CDR2 SASEGT. There are 12 residues in the CDR3.

DNA for the CDR3: TGTGCCAGCAGCTTGACTAGCGGGAGGGCCAGCAATGAGCAGTTCTTC. This sequence encodes CASSLTSGRASNEQFF. This chain uses TRBV7-8 with TRBJ2-1, with TRBD2 matching over 14 bases. The V segment lost 3 bases and the J segment 6 bases; nucleotides outside the gene matches: 4. The CDR3 totals 16 residues. The V gene's germline CDR1 is SGHVS and CDR2 FQNEAQ.

This clonotype came up once. The rearrangement joins TRBV19 to TRBJ2-1; D possibly corresponds to TRBD2 (5 bases). The length of the CDR3 is 16 residues. The V end was cut by 7 bases, the J end by 4 bases, with 20 bases between. In germline, CDR1 is LNHDA, CDR2 SQIVND (reference sequence). The CDR3 here is CASIVAAGGSYNEQFF. The CDR3 bases are TGTGCCAGTATTGTTGCGGCGGGCGGGTCATACAATGAGCAGTTCTTC.

The rearrangement links TRBV20-1 to TRBJ2-7, with D hard to call. V was shortened by 6 bases and J by 2 bases, with 8 bases between the two germline ends. Germline lookup yields CDR1 DFQATT and CDR2 SNEGSKA (reference sequence). The CDR3 runs to 11 residues. The CDR3 bases are TGCAGTGCCCCATTTACCTACGAGCAGTACTTC. Residues: CSAPFTYEQYF.

V usage is TRBV28 and J usage is TRBJ2-7, with 11 bases that match TRBD2. The CDR3 has 15 amino acids. V lost 7 bases and J lost 0; bases outside the gene matches: 5. The germline gives CDR1 MDHEN, CDR2 SYDVKM. CDR3 nucleotide sequence: TGTGCCAGCAAGGGACTAGCGGAGAGCTCCTACGAGCAGTACTTC. Protein: CASKGLAESSYEQYF.

This clonotype was detected only a few times. The chain combines TRBV6-2 or TRBV6-3 with TRBJ2-2, with D unresolved. The CDR3 spans 13 residues. Trimming removed 2 bases at V and 3 bases at J, with 4 bases between. Per the germline V gene, CDR1 is MNHEY and CDR2 is SVGEGT. CDR3 region: CASSYTYTGELFF. CDR3 bases: TGTGCCAGCAGTTACACGTACACCGGGGAGCTGTTTTTT.

This clonotype was seen once. This chain joins TRBV4-3 and TRBJ1-2; D gene ambiguous. The CDR3 consists of 15 residues. The germline V gene encodes CDR1 LGHNA and CDR2 YSLEER. V was trimmed by 1 base and J by 3 bases, leaving 12 bases between them. CDR3 protein: CASSQAFQIDYGYTF. CDR3 coding DNA: TGCGCCAGCAGCCAAGCCTTTCAGATCGACTATGGCTACACCTTC.

Only one count was recorded for this clonotype. In DNA form, the CDR3 reads TGTGCCAGCAGTGAAGGGGTTGTCACTGAAGCTTTCTTT. Translated: CASSEGVVTEAFF. The gene calls are TRBV2 and TRBJ1-1; no reliable D call. Trimming stripped 1 base from V and 4 bases from J, with 7 bases between. Germline loops: CDR1 SNHLY, CDR2 FYNNEI. There are 13 residues in the CDR3.

This chain connects TRBV5-1 to TRBJ2-7; 9 nucleotides line up with TRBD1. This CDR3 has 14 amino acids. V shed 4 bases, J shed 3 bases, and the junction held 5 bases outside the gene matches. CDR1 and CDR2 from the germline V gene are SGHRS and YFSETQ. The CDR3 spells CASSAGTGHYEQYF. DNA for the CDR3: TGCGCCAGCAGCGCAGGGACAGGGCACTACGAGCAGTACTTC. Full variable domain (missing parts from reference TRBV5-1 and TRBJ2-7): KAGVTQTPRYLIKTRGQQVTLSCSPISGHRSVSWYQQTPGQGLQFLFEYFSETQRNKGNFPGRFSGRQFSNSRSEMNVSTLELGDSALYLCASSAGTGHYEQYFGPGTRLTVT.

V is TRBV6-1 and J is TRBJ1-5, with TRBD1 matching over 9 bases. CDR3 length: 16 residues. The germline gives CDR1 MNHNS, CDR2 SASEGT. Germline trimming cut 6 bases from V and 3 bases from J; bases unmatched to any gene: 9. CDR3 DNA: TGTGCCAGCAGCGAACAGGGGGCATTGACCAATCAGCCCCAGCATTTT. This codes for CASSEQGALTNQPQHF.

This clonotype was observed once. This chain links TRBV5-4 with TRBJ2-7; D might be TRBD1 (5 bases). The CDR3 extends over 15 amino acids. Trimming cost V 0 bases and J 5 bases, with 15 bases left between them. In germline, CDR1 is SGHNT, CDR2 YYREEE (reference sequence). The CDR3 spells CASSLASGTGHEQYF. The CDR3 nucleotides are TGTGCCAGCAGCTTGGCCTCGGGCACAGGTCACGAGCAGTACTTC.

The chain has TRBV5-1 and TRBJ1-3; no clear D gene. This CDR3 spans 14 amino acids. Trimming removed 0 bases at V and 3 bases at J, with 7 bases between. The V gene's germline CDR1 is SGHRS and CDR2 YFSETQ. CDR3 nucleotides: TGCGCCAGCAGCTTGGGGGCGTTTGGAAACACCATATATTTT. It translates to CASSLGAFGNTIYF.

The V gene is TRBV7-9, the J gene TRBJ2-7; possibly TRBD1 for D (5 bases). Trimming left V 3 bases short and J 3 bases short, with 15 bases between. From germline, CDR1 is SEHNR and CDR2 FQNEAQ (reference sequence). CDR3 size: 15 residues. The CDR3 DNA reads as TGTGCCAGCAGCTTGGGGCAACAAGGTGACTACGAGCAGTACTTC. Protein: CASSLGQQGDYEQYF. Full variable domain (missing parts from reference TRBV7-9 and TRBJ2-7): DTGVSQNPRHKITKRGQNVTFRCDPISEHNRLYWYRQTLGQGPEFLTYFQNEAQLEKSRLLSDRFSAERPKGSFSTLEIQRTEQGDSAMYLCASSLGQQGDYEQYFGPGTRLTVT.

In this sample, this clonotype turned up a few times. The chain employs TRBV30 and TRBJ2-7; maybe TRBD1 (5 bases). CDR1 GTSNPN and CDR2 SVGIG come from the germline V gene (reference sequence). The CDR3 is 14 amino acids. V was shortened by 1 base and J by 0 bases, with 10 bases between the two germline ends. CDR3 protein: CAWSAKGYSYEQYF. CDR3 sequence (DNA): TGTGCCTGGAGTGCGAAGGGGTACTCCTACGAGCAGTACTTC.

The J gene is TRBJ2-1, the V gene TRBV20-1, with TRBD2 matching over 7 bases. The V gene's germline CDR1 is DFQATT and CDR2 SNEGSKA (reference sequence). The J segment lost 9 bases and the V segment lost 6 bases, leaving 11 bases of the junction unmatched. The CDR3 sequence is 13 residues long. The CDR3 DNA reads as TGCAGTGCCATAGACGCGGGAGTTAGTGAGCAGTTCTTC. The encoded protein is CSAIDAGVSEQFF.

The chain has TRBV27 and TRBJ2-3; the match to TRBD2 covers 7 bases. Germline CDR1 is MNHEY and CDR2 is SMNVEV (reference sequence). This CDR3 spans 15 amino acids. The trim removed 2 bases at V and 2 bases at J, leaving 4 bases unmatched. The CDR3 DNA is TGTGCCAGCAGTTTAGGGGGGGGGGTCACAGATACGCAGTATTTT. This codes for CASSLGGGVTDTQYF.

The count of this clonotype is one. The chain uses TRBV10-3 and TRBJ1-2; no reliable D call. Germline values: CDR1 ENHRY, CDR2 SYGVKD. The CDR3 consists of 17 residues. Trimming shortened V by 0 bases and J by 4 bases, and 18 bases separated the two germline ends. The CDR3 sequence is CAISESTLWAARYGYTF. CDR3 coding DNA: TGTGCCATCAGTGAGTCGACTCTTTGGGCCGCCCGCTATGGCTACACCTTC.

J is TRBJ2-7 and V is TRBV5-1; no clear D. Germline V gene sequence: CDR1 SGHRS, CDR2 YFSETQ. V was trimmed by 0 bases and J by 0 bases, leaving 10 bases between them. The CDR3 is 15 residues long. CDR3 DNA: TGCGCCAGCAGCTTGGTCCCAGAGAGCTCCTACGAGCAGTACTTC. It specifies CASSLVPESSYEQYF.

This clonotype was counted a few times. This sequence joins TRBV7-9 and TRBJ1-2; 9 bases align to TRBD1. Germline CDR1 SEHNR, CDR2 FQNEAQ (reference sequence). With V trimmed by 3 bases and J by 3 bases, 11 bases remained unmatched. The CDR3 extends over 17 amino acids. The CDR3 DNA follows: TGTGCCAGCAGCTTGAATTCGGGACAGGGTCATTACTATGGCTACACCTTC. Amino acids: CASSLNSGQGHYYGYTF.

The rearrangement joins TRBV6-5 to TRBJ1-6, with 7 bases lining up with TRBD1. After removal of 3 bases from V and 6 bases from J, the junction contained 5 bases not matched to a gene. Germline values: CDR1 MNHEY, CDR2 SVGAGI. The CDR3 has 15 amino acids. The DNA for the CDR3 is TGTGCCAGCAGTTATTACGGGACAGTTAATTCACCCCTCCACTTT. This gives the protein CASSYYGTVNSPLHF.

Only a few counts were recorded for this clonotype. The chain links TRBV10-3 to TRBJ2-1, with 7 positions matching TRBD1. There are 12 residues in the CDR3. Germline CDR1 and CDR2: ENHRY and SYGVKD. V trimming: 5 bases; J trimming: 10 bases; junction bases outside the gene matches: 5. The CDR3 region is CAISFDREEQFF. CDR3 nucleotide sequence: TGTGCCATCAGTTTCGACAGGGAAGAGCAGTTCTTC.

This clonotype was seen more than once but under ten times. The chain links TRBV28 to TRBJ2-7; no firm D call. V lost 8 bases to trimming and J lost 2 bases, with 7 bases between them. This CDR3 has 11 amino acids. Germline lookup yields CDR1 MDHEN and CDR2 SYDVKM. The CDR3 here is CASPDTYEQYF. CDR3 sequence (DNA): TGTGCCAGCCCCGATACCTACGAGCAGTACTTC.

The rearrangement uses TRBV4-1 and TRBJ2-7, with D possibly TRBD2 on 5 matching bases. This CDR3 spans 13 amino acids. Trimming cost V 0 bases and J 7 bases, with 10 bases left between them. The germline V gene has CDR1 MGHRA and CDR2 YSYEKL. The CDR3 DNA sequence: TGCGCCAGCAGCCAAGAAATACGAGGGGAGCAGTACTTC. It encodes CASSQEIRGEQYF.

The chain links TRBV12-3 or TRBV12-4 to TRBJ2-3, with TRBD1 matching over 8 bases. Unmatched junction bases numbered 7, after V lost 4 bases and J lost 1 base. This CDR3 is built from 16 residues. The CDR3: CASSSDRATGTDTQYF. Here the CDR3 DNA reads TGTGCCAGCAGTTCGGACAGGGCCACCGGCACAGATACGCAGTATTTT.

This rearrangement joins TRBV11-2 to TRBJ1-2; tentative D call: TRBD1 (5 bases). CDR3 length: 15 residues. The V end lost 2 bases, the J end lost 8 bases, and 18 bases lay between the germline ends. The germline CDR1 and CDR2 sequences are SGHAT and FQNNGV. This CDR3 reads CASSLIPGGLGGYTF. The CDR3 DNA follows: TGTGCCAGCAGCTTAATTCCTGGGGGTTTGGGCGGCTACACCTTC.